Each of the 16 T cell receptor beta chains below was sequenced from the same sample in a study of tumor-infiltrating lymphocytes in primary liver carcinoma. The researchers produced TCR beta cDNA from roughly 500 ng total RNA with a constant-region primer. ARM-PCR, slightly modified, supplied the TCR beta libraries through three nested multiplex PCR rounds. Running about 11 cycles apiece, the first two PCR rounds relied on TRBV1-TRBV30 forward primers together with a C-beta reverse primer. Each CDR3 protein gets one entry after TCRdb re-called the multiplex PCR reads with MiXCR. The data hold 50,000 to 70,000 distinct CDR3 sequences, with about two thirds observed a single time. Co-extraction yielded RNA and DNA from about 20-30 mg of unsorted bulk tissue. The sample was liver tumor tissue from sampling region 2. Subset: tumor region T2, inferior pole. The receptor source for this set is a man aged 35 to 55 with primary liver carcinoma and hepatitis B virus infection.

Comments on this clonotype: With a much larger clone just one base away, this may be a read error. CDR3 bases: TGCAGCGTTTCCCCGGTGGTTGGGGAGGGAGGCTACGAGCAGTACTTC. This encodes CSVSPVVGEGGYEQYF. The rearrangement joins TRBV29-1 to TRBJ2-7; TRBD2 matches 7 bases. The V and J ends lost 5 bases and 3 bases, in that order; junction bases with no gene match: 16. The germline V gene has CDR1 SQVTM and CDR2 ANQGSEA. The CDR3 has 16 residues.

As for this clonotype: No conserved phenylalanine or tryptophan is present at the end of the CDR3, so a read error is the likely explanation. J is TRBJ2-5 and V is TRBV10-3; 7 bases are shared with TRBD1. Germline V gene lookup returns CDR1 ENHRY and CDR2 SYGVKD. This CDR3 is built from 14 residues. The CDR3 DNA follows: TGTTCCATCAGTGCGACAGGGTTGGGAGAGACCCAGTACGTC. As protein: CSISATGLGETQYV.

The V gene is TRBV6-1, the J gene TRBJ2-7; D gene uncertain. CDR1 and CDR2 (germline): MNHNS, SASEGT. CDR3 length equals 16 residues. V gave up 3 bases and J gave up 3 bases, with 18 bases separating them. The chain's CDR3 is CASSDVVQIIDYEQYF. In nucleotides, the CDR3 is TGTGCCAGCAGTGACGTGGTACAGATCATAGACTACGAGCAGTACTTC.

This clonotype was counted a single time. The conserved phenylalanine or tryptophan is not found at the CDR3 terminus, so this likely reflects a read error. The limits of the CDR3 on the DNA are not certain, so only TCRdb's listed CDR3 is given. The chain recombines TRBV29-1 with TRBJ2-3; no check of the table's D call, TRBD2, against the DNA was made. Counting both end residues, the CDR3 totals 15 amino acids. Germline CDR1 reads SQVTM; CDR2 reads ANQGSEA. The chain's CDR3 is CSVSRTSRFTDTQCY.

Note on this clonotype: With a much larger clone just one base away, this may be a read error. The chain joins TRBV5-5 to TRBJ2-5; possibly TRBD2 for D (7 bases). The CDR3 runs 14 residues. V shed 6 bases and J shed 3 bases, with 15 bases lying between them. Germline lookup yields CDR1 SGHKS and CDR2 YYEKEE (reference sequence). The CDR3 region is CASTWGGREETQYF. The CDR3 nucleotides are TGTGCCAGCACCTGGGGGGGGCGCGAAGAGACCCAGTACTTC. The complete variable domain, with remaining parts taken from reference TRBV5-5 and TRBJ2-5, reads DAGVTQSPTHLIKTRGQQVTLRCSPISGHKSVSWYQQVLGQGPQFIFQYYEKEERGRGNFPDRFSARQFPNYSSELNVNALLLGDSALYLCASTWGGREETQYFGPGTRLLVL.

The V and J genes are TRBV12-5 and TRBJ2-3; 7 nucleotides align to TRBD2. The germline gives CDR1 LGHNT, CDR2 FRNRAP. Trimming cost V 6 bases and J 4 bases; bases outside gene matches: 10. CDR3 size: 15 residues. CDR3 residues: CASGSEAGRSDTQYF. Written as DNA, the CDR3 is TGTGCTAGTGGCTCCGAAGCGGGACGCTCAGATACGCAGTATTTT.

On this clonotype itself: A much bigger clone sits one base away, suggesting this may be a read error. The chain links TRBV5-4 to TRBJ2-7; 12 nucleotides match TRBD2. Germline assignment: CDR1 SGHNT and CDR2 YYREEE (reference sequence). The CDR3 contains 16 residues. CDR3 DNA sequence: TGTACCAGCAGCACAAGACTAGCGGGAGCCGTCTACGAGCAGTACTTC. Amino acid sequence: CTSSTRLAGAVYEQYF. The full variable domain, completed using reference TRBV5-4 and TRBJ2-7, is ETGVTQSPTHLIKTRGQQVTLRCSSQSGHNTVSWYQQALGQGPQFIFQYYREEENGRGNFPPRFSGLQFPNYSSELNVNALELDDSALYLCTSSTRLAGAVYEQYFGPGTRLTVT.

Concerning this clonotype itself: The junction departs from germline at one end; a sequencing error may be responsible. The CDR3 loop is CTSRPGTSNYNEQFF. The CDR3 DNA follows: TGTACCAGCAGACCCGGGACCAGCAACTACAATGAGCAGTTCTTC. The V gene is TRBV11-2, the J gene TRBJ2-1; D tentatively fits TRBD1 or TRBD2 (5 bases each). The length of the CDR3 is 15 residues. Germline lookup yields CDR1 SGHAT and CDR2 FQNNGV.

The V gene is TRBV4-2, the J gene TRBJ2-7; the D gene is possibly TRBD2 (6 bases). Per germline, CDR1 LGHNA and CDR2 YNFKEQ. The CDR3 runs 15 residues. CDR3 bases: TGTGTCAACAGCCCAGCATTAGCGGTTAGTTACGAGCAGTACTTC. Its translation: CVNSPALAVSYEQYF.

In regard to this clonotype: This may be a read error: a much more frequent sequence differs by one nucleotide. V usage is TRBV5-1 and J usage is TRBJ2-1; possible D gene TRBD2, 6 bases. From germline, CDR1 is SGHRS and CDR2 YFSETQ. Between the trimmed V and J ends, which lost 3 bases and 3 bases, there was a span of 16 bases. The CDR3 loop spans 16 amino acids. CDR3 loop: CASSSGEGTFYNEQFF. The CDR3 DNA follows: TGCGCCAGCAGCTCGGGAGAGGGGACTTTCTACAATGAGCAGTTCTTC.

As to this clonotype: One junction end disagrees with the germline gene, perhaps due to a read error. The chain recombines TRBV12-3 or TRBV12-4 with TRBJ2-1; D remains unclear. The CDR3 spans 12 residues. DNA of the CDR3: TGTGCCAGCTGTTTAGCCCTATTAGAACGGTTCTTC. It yields the protein CASCLALLERFF.

This clonotype was observed at least ten times. CDR3 region: CASSLEGVAQYF. CDR3 nucleotides: TGTGCCAGCAGTCTAGAGGGTGTGGCCCAGTACTTC. The J gene is TRBJ2-5, the V gene TRBV11-2; D might be TRBD2 (5 bases). CDR3 size: 12 residues. V lost 6 bases to trimming and J lost 9 bases, with 14 bases between them. CDR1 and CDR2 (germline): SGHAT, FQNNGV.

Notes on this clonotype: It may be a read error: a sequence one base away is much more abundant. The rearrangement uses TRBV29-1 and TRBJ2-3; D is ambiguous. Germline V gene data show CDR1 as SQVTM and CDR2 as ANQGSEA. V was trimmed by 4 bases and J by 4 bases, leaving 12 bases between them. The CDR3 extends over 13 amino acids. The DNA of the CDR3 is TGCAGCGTTGGCCATATTCGGGCAGATACGCAGTATTTT. Translation gives CSVGHIRADTQYF.

This chain connects TRBV29-1 to TRBJ2-1; D is undetermined. There are 12 residues in the CDR3. Looked up from germline, CDR1 is SQVTM and CDR2 is ANQGSEA. CDR3 nucleotides: TGCGGCGCCCGCCCAGAGGAGAATGAGCAGTTCTTC. Encoded protein: CGARPEENEQFF.

V gene TRBV12-3 or TRBV12-4 combines with J gene TRBJ2-3; tentatively, D is TRBD2 (6 bases). V shed 11 bases and J shed 0 bases, with 21 bases lying between them. The CDR3 totals 16 residues. In DNA form, the CDR3 reads TGTGCCGACACCTCGGGGAGGAGCGGGAGCACAGATACGCAGTATTTT. Translated, it gives CADTSGRSGSTDTQYF.

Here the CDR3 reads CASSIVRTANTLELFF. Here the CDR3 DNA reads TGTGCCAGCAGTATAGTTAGGACGGCGAACACCTTGGAGCTGTTTTTT. The rearrangement links TRBV2 to TRBJ2-2; D not resolved. Trimming removed 5 bases from V and 10 bases from J, with 23 bases in between. The germline V gene encodes CDR1 SNHLY and CDR2 FYNNEI. There are 16 residues in the CDR3.